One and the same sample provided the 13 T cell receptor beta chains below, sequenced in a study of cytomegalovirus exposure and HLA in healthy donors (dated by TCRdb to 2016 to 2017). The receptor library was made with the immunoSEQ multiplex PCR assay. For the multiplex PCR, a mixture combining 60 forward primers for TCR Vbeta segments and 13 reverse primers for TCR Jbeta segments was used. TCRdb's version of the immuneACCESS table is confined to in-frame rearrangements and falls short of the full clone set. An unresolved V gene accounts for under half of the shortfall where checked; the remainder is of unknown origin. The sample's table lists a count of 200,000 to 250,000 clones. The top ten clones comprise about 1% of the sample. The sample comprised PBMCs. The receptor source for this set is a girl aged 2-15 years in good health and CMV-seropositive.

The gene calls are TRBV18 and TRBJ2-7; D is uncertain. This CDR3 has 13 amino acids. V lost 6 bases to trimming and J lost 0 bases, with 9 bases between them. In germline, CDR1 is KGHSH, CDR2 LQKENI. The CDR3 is CASSPGGSYEQYF. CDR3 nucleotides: TGTGCCAGCTCCCCTGGCGGCTCCTACGAGCAGTACTTC.

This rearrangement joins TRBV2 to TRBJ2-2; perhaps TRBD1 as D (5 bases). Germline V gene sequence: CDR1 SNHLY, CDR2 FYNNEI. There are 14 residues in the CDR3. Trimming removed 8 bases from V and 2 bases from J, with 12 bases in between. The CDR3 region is CASVWQGNTGELFF. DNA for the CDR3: TGTGCCAGCGTATGGCAGGGCAACACCGGGGAGCTGTTTTTT.

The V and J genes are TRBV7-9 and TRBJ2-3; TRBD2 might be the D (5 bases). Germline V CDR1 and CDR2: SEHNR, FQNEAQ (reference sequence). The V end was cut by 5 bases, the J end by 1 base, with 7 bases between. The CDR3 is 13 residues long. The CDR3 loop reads CASSGLRTDTQYF. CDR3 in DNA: TGTGCCAGCAGCGGACTTCGCACAGATACGCAGTATTTT.

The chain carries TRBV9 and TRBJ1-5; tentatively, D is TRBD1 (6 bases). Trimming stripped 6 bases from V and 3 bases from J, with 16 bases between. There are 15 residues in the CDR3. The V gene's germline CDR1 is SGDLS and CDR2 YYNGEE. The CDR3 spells CASNRGGSSNQPQHF. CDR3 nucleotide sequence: TGTGCCAGCAACCGCGGGGGCTCCTCCAATCAGCCCCAGCATTTT.

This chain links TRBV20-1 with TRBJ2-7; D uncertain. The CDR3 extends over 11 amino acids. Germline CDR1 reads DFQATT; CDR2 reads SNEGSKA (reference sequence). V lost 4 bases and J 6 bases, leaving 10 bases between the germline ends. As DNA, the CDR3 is TGCAGTGCTACCCCTGCACTCGAGCAGTACTTC. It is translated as CSATPALEQYF.

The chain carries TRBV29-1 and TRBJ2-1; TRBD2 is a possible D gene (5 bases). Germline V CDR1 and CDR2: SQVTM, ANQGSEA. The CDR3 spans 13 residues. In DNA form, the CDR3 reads TGCAGTCTTGGCGGGTCTTCCTACAATGAGCAGTTCTTC. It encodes CSLGGSSYNEQFF.

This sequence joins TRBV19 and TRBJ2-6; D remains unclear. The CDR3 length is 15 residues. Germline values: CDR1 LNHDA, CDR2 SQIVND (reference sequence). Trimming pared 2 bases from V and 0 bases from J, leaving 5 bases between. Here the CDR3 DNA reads TGTGCCAGTAGTATAATAGACTCTGGGGCCAACGTCCTGACTTTC. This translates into CASSIIDSGANVLTF. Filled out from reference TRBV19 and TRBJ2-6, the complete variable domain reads DGGITQSPKYLFRKEGQNVTLSCEQNLNHDAMYWYRQDPGQGLRLIYYSQIVNDFQKGDIAEGYSVSREKKESFPLTVTSAQKNPTAFYLCASSIIDSGANVLTFGAGSRLTVL.

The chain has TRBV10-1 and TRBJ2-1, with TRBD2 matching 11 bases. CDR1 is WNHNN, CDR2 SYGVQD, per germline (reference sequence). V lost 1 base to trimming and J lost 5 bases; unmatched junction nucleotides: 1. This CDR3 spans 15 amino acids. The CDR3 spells CASSELGLADNEQFF. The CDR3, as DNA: TGCGCCAGCAGTGAGTTGGGACTAGCGGACAATGAGCAGTTCTTC.

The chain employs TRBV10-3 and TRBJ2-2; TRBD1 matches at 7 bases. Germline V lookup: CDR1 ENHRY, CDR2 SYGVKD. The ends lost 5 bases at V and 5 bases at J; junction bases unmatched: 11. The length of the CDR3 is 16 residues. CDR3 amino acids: CAISNRDREWTGELFF. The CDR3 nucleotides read TGTGCCATCAGTAACCGTGACAGGGAATGGACCGGGGAGCTGTTTTTT.

CDR3 sequence (DNA): TGTGCCAGCAGTCCGGGGCCAGCTGGGACTAGCGGGAACGAGCAGTTCTTC. Residues: CASSPGPAGTSGNEQFF. This chain links TRBV27 with TRBJ2-1; 13 bases are shared with TRBD2. The CDR3 length is 17 residues. With 5 bases clipped from V and 10 bases from J, the junction kept 14 bases outside the gene matches. Germline CDR1 is MNHEY and CDR2 is SMNVEV (reference sequence).

This CDR3 reads CASSPGLGLAASYNEQFF. CDR3 DNA: TGTGCCAGCAGCCCCGGACTTGGACTAGCGGCCTCCTACAATGAGCAGTTCTTC. J is TRBJ2-1 and V is TRBV7-2; 10 bases agree with TRBD2. V lost 5 bases and J lost 0; bases outside the gene matches: 10. The CDR3 extends over 18 amino acids. CDR1 SGHTA and CDR2 FQGNSA come from the germline V gene.

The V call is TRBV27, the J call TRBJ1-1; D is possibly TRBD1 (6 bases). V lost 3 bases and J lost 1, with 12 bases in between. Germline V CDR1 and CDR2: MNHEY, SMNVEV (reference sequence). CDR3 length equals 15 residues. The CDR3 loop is CASSFEGVGNTEAFF. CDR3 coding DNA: TGTGCCAGCAGTTTTGAGGGGGTAGGGAACACTGAAGCTTTCTTT.

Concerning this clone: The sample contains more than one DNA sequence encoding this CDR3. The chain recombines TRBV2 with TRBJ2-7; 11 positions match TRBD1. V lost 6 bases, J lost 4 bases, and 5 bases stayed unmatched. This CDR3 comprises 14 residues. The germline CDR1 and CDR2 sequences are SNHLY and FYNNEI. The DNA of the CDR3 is TGTGCCAGCAGCGAGGGACAGGGGGGGTACGAGCAGTACTTC. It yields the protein CASSEGQGGYEQYF.